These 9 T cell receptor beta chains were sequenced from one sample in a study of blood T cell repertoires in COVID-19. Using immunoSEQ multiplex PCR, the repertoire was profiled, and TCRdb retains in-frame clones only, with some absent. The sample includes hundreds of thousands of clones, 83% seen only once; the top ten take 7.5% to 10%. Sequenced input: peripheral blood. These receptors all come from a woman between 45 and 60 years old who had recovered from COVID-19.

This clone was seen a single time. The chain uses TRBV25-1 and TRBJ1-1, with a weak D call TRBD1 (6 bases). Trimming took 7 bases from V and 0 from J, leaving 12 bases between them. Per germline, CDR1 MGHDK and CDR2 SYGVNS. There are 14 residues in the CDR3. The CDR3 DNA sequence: TGTGCCAGCAAAGAGACAGGAATGAACACTGAAGCTTTCTTT. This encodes CASKETGMNTEAFF.

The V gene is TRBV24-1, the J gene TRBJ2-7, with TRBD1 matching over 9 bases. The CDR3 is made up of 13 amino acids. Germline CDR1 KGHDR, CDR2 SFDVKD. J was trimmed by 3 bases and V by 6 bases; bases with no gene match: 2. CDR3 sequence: CATSPGQGYEQYF. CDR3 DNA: TGTGCCACCAGTCCGGGACAGGGCTACGAGCAGTACTTC.

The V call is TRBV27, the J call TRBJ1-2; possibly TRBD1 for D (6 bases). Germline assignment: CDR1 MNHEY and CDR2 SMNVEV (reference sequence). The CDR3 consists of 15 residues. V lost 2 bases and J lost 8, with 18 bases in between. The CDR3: CASSLGLGQVKGYTF. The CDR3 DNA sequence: TGTGCCAGCAGTTTAGGGTTGGGACAAGTCAAGGGCTACACCTTC.

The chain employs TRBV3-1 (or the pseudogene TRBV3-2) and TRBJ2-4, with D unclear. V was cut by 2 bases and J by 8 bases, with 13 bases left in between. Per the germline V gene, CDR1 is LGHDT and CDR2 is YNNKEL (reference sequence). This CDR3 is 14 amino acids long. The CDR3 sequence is CASSQYTGEDIQYF. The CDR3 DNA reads TGTGCCAGCAGCCAATATACCGGCGAGGACATTCAGTACTTC.

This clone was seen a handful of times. The CDR3 DNA follows: TGTGCCAGCAGTCTGACCGGGACAGGGGGCGATCAGCCCCAGCATTTT. The encoded protein is CASSLTGTGGDQPQHF. The chain carries TRBV28 and TRBJ1-5; 12 bases fit TRBD1. The CDR3 has 16 amino acids. V lost 5 bases and J lost 5; bases outside the gene matches: 7. Germline V gene data show CDR1 as MDHEN and CDR2 as SYDVKM.

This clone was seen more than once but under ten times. The CDR3 nucleotides read TGTGCCAGCAGTCCAAATATCCCTAGTGGAAACACCATATATTTT. Translating gives CASSPNIPSGNTIYF. The chain carries TRBV28 and TRBJ1-3; D not resolved. This CDR3 comprises 15 residues. Germline V lookup: CDR1 MDHEN, CDR2 SYDVKM. Trimming took off 5 bases at V and 3 bases at J, with 14 bases between the two ends. The whole variable domain, filled in from reference TRBV28 and TRBJ1-3, reads DVKVTQSSRYLVKRTGEKVFLECVQDMDHENMFWYRQDPGLGLRLIYFSYDVKMKEKGDIPEGYSVSREKKERFSLILESASTNQTSMYLCASSPNIPSGNTIYFGEGSWLTVV.

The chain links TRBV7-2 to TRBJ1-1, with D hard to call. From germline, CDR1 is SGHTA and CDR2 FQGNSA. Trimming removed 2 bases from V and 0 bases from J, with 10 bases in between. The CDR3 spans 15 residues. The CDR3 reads CASSLYGGVNTEAFF. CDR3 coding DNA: TGTGCCAGCAGCTTATACGGCGGAGTGAACACTGAAGCTTTCTTT.

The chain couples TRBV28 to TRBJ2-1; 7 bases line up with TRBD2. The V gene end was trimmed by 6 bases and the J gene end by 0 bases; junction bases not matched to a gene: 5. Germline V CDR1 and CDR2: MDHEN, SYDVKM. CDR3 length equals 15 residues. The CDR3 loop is CASSRGVSSYNEQFF. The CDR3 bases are TGTGCCAGCAGCCGGGGGGTCAGCTCCTACAATGAGCAGTTCTTC.

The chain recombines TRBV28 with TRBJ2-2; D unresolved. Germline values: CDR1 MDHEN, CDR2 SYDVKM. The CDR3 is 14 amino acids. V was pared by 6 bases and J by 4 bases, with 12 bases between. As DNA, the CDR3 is TGTGCCAGCAGCCCCCGGTCGGTCACCGGGGAGCTGTTTTTT. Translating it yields CASSPRSVTGELFF.